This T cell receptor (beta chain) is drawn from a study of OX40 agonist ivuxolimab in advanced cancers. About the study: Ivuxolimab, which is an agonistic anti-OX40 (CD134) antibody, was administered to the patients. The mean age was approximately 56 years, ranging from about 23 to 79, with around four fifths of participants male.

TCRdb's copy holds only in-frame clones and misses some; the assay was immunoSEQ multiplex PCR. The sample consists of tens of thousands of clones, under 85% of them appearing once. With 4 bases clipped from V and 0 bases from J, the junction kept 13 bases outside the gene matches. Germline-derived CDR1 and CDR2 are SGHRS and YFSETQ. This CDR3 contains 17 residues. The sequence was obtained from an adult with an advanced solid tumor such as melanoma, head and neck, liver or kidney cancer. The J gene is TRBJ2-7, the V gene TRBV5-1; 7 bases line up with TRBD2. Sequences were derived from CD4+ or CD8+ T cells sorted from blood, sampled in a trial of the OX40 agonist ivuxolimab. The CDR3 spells CASSTGGVASFSYEQYF. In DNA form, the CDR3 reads TGCGCCAGCAGCACGGGGGGTGTTGCTAGCTTCTCCTACGAGCAGTACTTC. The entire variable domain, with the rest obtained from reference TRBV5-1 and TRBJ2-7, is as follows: KAGVTQTPRYLIKTRGQQVTLSCSPISGHRSVSWYQQTPGQGLQFLFEYFSETQRNKGNFPGRFSGRQFSNSRSEMNVSTLELGDSALYLCASSTGGVASFSYEQYFGPGTRLTVT.